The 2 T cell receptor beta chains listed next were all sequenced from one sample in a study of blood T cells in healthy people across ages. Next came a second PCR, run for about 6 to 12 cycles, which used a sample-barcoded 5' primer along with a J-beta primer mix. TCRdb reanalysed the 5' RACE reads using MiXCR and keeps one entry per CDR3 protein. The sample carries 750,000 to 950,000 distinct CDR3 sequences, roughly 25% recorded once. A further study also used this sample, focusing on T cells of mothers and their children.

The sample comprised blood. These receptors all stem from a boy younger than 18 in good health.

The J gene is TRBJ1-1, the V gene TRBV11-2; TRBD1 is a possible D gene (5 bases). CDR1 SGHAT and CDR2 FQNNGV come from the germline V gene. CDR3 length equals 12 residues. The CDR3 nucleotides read TGTGCTTTCAGGCGGGGGGACACTGAAGCTTTCTTT. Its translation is CAFRRGDTEAFF.

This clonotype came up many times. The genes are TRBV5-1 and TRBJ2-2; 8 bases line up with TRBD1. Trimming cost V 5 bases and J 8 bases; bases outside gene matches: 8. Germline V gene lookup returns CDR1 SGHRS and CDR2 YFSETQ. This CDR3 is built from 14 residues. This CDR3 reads CASSLAGGAGELFF. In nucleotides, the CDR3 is TGCGCCAGCAGTTTAGCAGGGGGCGCGGGGGAGCTGTTTTTT.